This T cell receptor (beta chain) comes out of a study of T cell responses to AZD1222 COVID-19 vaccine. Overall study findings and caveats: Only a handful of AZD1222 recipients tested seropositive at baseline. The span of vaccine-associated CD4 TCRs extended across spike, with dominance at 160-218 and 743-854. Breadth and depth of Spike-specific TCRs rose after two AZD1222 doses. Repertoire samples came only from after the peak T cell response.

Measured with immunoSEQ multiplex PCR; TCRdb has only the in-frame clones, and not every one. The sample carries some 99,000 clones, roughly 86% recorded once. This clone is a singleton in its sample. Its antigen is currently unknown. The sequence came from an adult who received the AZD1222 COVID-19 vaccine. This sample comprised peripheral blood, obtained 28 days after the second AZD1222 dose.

This chain's CDR3 is CSAEEGQPQHF. As DNA, the CDR3 is TGCAGTGCCGAAGAGGGTCAGCCCCAGCATTTT. This chain uses TRBV20-1 with TRBJ1-5; the D is unclear. Trimming removed 6 bases at V and 6 bases at J, with 9 bases between. Germline V CDR1 and CDR2: DFQATT, SNEGSKA (reference sequence). CDR3 length equals 11 residues.